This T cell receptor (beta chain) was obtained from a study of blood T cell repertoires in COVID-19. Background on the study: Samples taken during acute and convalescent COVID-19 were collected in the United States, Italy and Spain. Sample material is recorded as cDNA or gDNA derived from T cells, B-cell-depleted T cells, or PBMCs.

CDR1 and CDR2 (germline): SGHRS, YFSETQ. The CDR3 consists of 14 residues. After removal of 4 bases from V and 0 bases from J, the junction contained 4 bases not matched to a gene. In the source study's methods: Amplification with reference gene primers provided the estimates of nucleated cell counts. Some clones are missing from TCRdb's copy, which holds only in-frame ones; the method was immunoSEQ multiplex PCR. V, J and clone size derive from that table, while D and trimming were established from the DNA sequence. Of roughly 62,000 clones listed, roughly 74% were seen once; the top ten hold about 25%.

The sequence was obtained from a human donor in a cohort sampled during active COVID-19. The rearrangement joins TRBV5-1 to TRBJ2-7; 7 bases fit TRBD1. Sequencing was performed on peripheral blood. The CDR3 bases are TGCGCCAGCAGCCTGGGACAGAACTCCTACGAGCAGTACTTC. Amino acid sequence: CASSLGQNSYEQYF.